This T cell receptor (beta chain) is from a study of blood T cell repertoires in COVID-19. The wider study: Samples of COVID-19 (acute and convalescent) were obtained from the United States, Italy and Spain.

This CDR3 spans 19 amino acids. CDR1 KGHSH and CDR2 LQKENI come from the germline V gene. V dropped 3 bases and J dropped 0 bases, with 23 bases sitting between them. Sequenced by immunoSEQ multiplex PCR; TCRdb stores in-frame clones only, minus some. The data contain 260,000 or so clones, roughly 87% of them singletons. The chain couples TRBV18 to TRBJ1-2; no firm D call. The sequenced sample consisted of peripheral blood. The TCR comes from a man aged 18 to 30 with active or convalescent COVID-19. CDR3: CASSPAAWSLAGTNYGYTF. DNA for the CDR3: TGTGCCAGCTCACCCGCGGCCTGGAGTTTGGCGGGGACTAACTATGGCTACACCTTC.